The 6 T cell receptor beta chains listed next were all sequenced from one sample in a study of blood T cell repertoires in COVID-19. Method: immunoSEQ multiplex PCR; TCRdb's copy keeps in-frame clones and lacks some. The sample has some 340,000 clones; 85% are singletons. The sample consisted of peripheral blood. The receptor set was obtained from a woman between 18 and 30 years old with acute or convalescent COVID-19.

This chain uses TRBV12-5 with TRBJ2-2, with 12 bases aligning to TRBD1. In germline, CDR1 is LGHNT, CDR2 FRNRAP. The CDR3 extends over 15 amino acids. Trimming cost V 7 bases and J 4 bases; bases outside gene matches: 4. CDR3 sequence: CASEGTGGSTGELFF. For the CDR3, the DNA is TGTGCTAGTGAGGGGACAGGGGGCAGCACCGGGGAGCTGTTTTTT.

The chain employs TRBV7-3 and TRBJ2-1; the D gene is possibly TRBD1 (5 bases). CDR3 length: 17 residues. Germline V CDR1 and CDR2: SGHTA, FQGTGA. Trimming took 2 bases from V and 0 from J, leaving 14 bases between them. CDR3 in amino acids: CASSLAHGHSSYNEQFF. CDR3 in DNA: TGTGCCAGCAGCTTAGCCCACGGACACAGCTCCTACAATGAGCAGTTCTTC.

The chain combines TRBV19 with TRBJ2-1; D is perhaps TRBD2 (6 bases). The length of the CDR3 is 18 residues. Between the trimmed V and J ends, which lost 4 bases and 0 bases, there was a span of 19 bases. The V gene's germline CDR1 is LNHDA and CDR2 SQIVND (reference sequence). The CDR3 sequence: CASSTTIPRGSSYNEQFF. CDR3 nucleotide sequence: TGTGCCAGTAGTACGACAATTCCCCGGGGGAGCTCCTACAATGAGCAGTTCTTC.

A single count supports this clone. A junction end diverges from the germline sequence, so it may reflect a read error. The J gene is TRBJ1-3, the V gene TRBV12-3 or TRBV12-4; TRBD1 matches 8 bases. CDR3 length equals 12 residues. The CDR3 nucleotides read TGTGCCAGCAGCCAGGACAGGGTGGAACCCTCATTT. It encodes CASSQDRVEPSF.

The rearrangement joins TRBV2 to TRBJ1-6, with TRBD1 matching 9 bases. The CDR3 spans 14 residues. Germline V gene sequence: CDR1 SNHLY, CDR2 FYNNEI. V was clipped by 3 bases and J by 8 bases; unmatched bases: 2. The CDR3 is CASSEGTGHSPLHF. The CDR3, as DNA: TGTGCCAGCAGTGAGGGGACAGGGCATTCACCCCTCCACTTT.

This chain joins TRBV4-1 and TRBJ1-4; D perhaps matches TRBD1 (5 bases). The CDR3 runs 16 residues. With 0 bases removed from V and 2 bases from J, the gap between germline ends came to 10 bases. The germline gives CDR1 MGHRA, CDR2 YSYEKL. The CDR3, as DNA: TGCGCCAGCAGCCAAGATGTGGCAGGGACTAATGAAAAACTGTTTTTT. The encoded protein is CASSQDVAGTNEKLFF.